The clone carrying this TCR beta chain was counted a single time. Researchers ran the PCR with 60 Vbeta and 13 Jbeta primers. Sequenced by immunoSEQ multiplex PCR; TCRdb stores in-frame clones only, minus some. This sample has more than 95,000 clones, with around 80% found just once. The data stem from a study of cytomegalovirus exposure and HLA in healthy donors. The CDR3 runs to 14 residues. Per the germline V gene, CDR1 is SGHNT and CDR2 is YENEEA. Trimming pared 1 base from V and 2 bases from J, leaving 9 bases between. The sequenced sample was PBMCs. The source is a man aged 30-40 years in good health and CMV-seropositive. The V call is TRBV11-3, the J call TRBJ2-7, with D tentatively TRBD2 (5 bases). The chain's CDR3 is CASSLAGKTYEQYF. CDR3 nucleotide sequence: TGTGCCAGCAGCTTAGCCGGGAAAACCTACGAGCAGTACTTC. The full variable domain, its missing parts supplied by reference TRBV11-3 and TRBJ2-7, is EAGVVQSPRYKIIEKKQPVAFWCNPISGHNTLYWYLQNLGQGPELLIRYENEEAVDDSQLPKDRFSAERLKGVDSTLKIQPAELGDSAVYLCASSLAGKTYEQYFGPGTRLTVT.